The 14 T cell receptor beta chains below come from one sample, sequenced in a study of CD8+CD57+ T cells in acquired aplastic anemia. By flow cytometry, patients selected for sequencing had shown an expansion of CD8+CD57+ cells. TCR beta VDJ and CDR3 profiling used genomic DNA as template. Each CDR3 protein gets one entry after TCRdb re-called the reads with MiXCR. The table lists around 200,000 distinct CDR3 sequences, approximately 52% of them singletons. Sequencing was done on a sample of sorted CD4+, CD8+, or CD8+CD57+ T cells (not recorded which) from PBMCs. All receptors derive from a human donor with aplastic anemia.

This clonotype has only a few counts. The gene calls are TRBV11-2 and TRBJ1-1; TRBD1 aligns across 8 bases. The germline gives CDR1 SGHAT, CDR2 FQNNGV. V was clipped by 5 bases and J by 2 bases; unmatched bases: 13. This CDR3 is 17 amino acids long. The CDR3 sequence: CASSPIDRGWGNTEAFF. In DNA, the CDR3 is TGTGCCAGCAGCCCGATCGACAGGGGTTGGGGAAACACTGAAGCTTTCTTT.

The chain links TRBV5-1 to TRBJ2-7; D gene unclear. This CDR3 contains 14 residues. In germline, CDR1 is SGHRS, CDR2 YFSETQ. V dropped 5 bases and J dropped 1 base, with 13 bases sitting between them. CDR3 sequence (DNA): TGCGCCAGCAGGAATCCGGACGGATCCTACGAGCAGTACTTC. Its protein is CASRNPDGSYEQYF.

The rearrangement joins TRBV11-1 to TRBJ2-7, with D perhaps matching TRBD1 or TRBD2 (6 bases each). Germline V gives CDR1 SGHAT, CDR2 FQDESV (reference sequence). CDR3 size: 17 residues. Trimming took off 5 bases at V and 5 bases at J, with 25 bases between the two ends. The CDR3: CASSLRDNHRRGNEQYF. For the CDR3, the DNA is TGTGCCAGCAGCCTCCGGGACAATCACCGCCGGGGGAACGAGCAGTACTTC.

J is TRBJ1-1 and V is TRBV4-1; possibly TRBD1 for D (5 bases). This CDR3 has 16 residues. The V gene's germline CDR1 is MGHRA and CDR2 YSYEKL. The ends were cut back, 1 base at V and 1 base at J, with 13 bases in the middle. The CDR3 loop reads CASSQAWGISNTEAFF. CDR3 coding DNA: TGCGCCAGCAGCCAAGCATGGGGGATTTCGAACACTGAAGCTTTCTTT.

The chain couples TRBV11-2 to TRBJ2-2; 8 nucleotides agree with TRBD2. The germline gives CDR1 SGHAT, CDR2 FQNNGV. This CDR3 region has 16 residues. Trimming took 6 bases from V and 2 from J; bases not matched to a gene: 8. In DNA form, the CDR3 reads TGTGCCAGCAGACCATTAGCGGGGAAAAACACCGGGGAGCTGTTTTTT. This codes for CASRPLAGKNTGELFF. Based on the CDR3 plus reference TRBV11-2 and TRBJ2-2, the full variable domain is EAGVAQSPRYKIIEKRQSVAFWCNPISGHATLYWYQQILGQGPKLLIQFQNNGVVDDSQLPKDRFSAERLKGVDSTLKIQPAKLEDSAVYLCASRPLAGKNTGELFFGEGSRLTVL.

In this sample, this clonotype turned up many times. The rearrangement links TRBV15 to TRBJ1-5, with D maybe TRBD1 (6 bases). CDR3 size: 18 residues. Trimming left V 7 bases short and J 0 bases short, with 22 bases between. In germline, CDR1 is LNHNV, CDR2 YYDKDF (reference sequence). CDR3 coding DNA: TGTGCCACCACCAACGCAGCGCTGGGGGCGAATAGCAATCAGCCCCAGCATTTT. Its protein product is CATTNAALGANSNQPQHF.

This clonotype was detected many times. The CDR3 bases are TGTGCCAGCCACGGGACTAGCGGGAACTACGAGCAGTACTTC. Translation: CASHGTSGNYEQYF. This sequence joins TRBV2 and TRBJ2-7; TRBD2 matches at 13 bases. Germline loops: CDR1 SNHLY, CDR2 FYNNEI. The CDR3 runs 14 residues. With 8 bases clipped from V and 3 bases from J, the junction kept 4 bases outside the gene matches.

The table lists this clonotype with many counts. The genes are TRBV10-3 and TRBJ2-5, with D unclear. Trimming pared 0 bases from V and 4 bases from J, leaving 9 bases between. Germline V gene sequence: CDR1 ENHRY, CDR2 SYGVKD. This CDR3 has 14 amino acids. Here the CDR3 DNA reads TGTGCCATCAGTGAGTCAGACTCACGAGAGACCCAGTACTTC. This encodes CAISESDSRETQYF.

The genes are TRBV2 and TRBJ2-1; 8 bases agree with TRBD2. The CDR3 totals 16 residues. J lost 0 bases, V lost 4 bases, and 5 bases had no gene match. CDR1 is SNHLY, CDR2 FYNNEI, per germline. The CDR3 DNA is TGTGCCAGCAGTGGAGCGGGAGTCCCCTCCTACAATGAGCAGTTCTTC. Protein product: CASSGAGVPSYNEQFF.

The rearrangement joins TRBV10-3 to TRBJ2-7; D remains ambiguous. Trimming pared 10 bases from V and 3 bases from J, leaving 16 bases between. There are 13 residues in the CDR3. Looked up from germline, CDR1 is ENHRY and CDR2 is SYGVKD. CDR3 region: CASRAYSFYEQYF. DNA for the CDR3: TGTGCCAGCAGAGCGTACTCCTTCTACGAGCAGTACTTC.

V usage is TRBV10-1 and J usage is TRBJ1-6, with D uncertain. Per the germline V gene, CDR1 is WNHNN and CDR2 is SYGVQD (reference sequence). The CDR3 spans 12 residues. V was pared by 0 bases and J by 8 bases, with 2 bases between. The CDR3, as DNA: TGCGCCAGCAGTGAGTCGTATTCACCCCTCCACTTT. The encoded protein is CASSESYSPLHF.

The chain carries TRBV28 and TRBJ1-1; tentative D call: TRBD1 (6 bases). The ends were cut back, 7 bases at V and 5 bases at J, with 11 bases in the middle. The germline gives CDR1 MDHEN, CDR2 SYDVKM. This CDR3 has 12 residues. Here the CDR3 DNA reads TGTGCCAGCAAGTATCAGGGGACTGAAGCTTTCTTT. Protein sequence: CASKYQGTEAFF.

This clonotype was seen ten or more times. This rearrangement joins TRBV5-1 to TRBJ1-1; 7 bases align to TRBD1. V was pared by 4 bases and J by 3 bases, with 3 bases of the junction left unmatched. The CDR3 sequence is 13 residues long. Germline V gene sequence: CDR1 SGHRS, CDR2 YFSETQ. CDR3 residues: CASSPTGDTEAFF. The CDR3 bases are TGCGCCAGCAGCCCTACAGGGGACACTGAAGCTTTCTTT.

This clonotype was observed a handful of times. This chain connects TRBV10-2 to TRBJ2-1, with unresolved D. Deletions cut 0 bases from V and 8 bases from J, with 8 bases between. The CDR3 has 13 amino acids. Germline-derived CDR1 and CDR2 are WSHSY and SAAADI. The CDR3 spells CASSESVIHEQFF. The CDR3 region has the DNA TGCGCCAGCAGTGAGTCAGTTATCCATGAGCAGTTCTTC.